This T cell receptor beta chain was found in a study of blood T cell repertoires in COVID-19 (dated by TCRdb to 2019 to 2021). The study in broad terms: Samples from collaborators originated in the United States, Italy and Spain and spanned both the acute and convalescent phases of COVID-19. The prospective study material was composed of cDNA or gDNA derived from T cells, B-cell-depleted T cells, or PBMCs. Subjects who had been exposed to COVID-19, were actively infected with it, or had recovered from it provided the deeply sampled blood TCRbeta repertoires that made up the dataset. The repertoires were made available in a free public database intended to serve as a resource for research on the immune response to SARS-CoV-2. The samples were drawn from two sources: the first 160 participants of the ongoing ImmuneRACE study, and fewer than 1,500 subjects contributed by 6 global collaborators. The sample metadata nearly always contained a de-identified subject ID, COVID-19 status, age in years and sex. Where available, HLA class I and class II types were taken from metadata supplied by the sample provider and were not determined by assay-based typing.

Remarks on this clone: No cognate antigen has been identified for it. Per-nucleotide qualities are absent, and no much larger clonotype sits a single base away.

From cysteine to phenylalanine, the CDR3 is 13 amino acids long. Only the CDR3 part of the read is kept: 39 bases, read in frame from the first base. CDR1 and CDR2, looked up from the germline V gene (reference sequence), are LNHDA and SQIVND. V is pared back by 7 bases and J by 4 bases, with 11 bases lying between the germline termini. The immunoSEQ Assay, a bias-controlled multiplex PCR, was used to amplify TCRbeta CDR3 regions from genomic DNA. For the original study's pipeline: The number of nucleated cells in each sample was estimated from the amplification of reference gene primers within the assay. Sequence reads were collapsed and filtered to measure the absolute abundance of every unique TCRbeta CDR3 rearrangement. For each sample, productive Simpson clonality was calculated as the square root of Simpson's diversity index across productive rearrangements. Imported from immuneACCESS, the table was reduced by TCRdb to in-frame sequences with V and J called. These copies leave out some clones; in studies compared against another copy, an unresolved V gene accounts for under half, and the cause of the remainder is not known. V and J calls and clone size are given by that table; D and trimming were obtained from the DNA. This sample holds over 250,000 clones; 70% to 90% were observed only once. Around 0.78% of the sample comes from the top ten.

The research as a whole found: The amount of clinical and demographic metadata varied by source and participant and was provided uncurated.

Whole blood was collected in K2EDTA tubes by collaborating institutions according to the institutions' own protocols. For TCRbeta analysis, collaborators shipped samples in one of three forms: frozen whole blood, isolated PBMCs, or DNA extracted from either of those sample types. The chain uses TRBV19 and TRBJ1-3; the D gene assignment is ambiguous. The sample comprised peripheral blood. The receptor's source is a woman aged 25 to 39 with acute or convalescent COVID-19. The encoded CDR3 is CASTGGKGNTIYF. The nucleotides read TGTGCCAGTACTGGCGGGAAGGGAAACACCATATATTTT. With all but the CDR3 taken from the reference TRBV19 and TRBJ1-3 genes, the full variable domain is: DGGITQSPKYLFRKEGQNVTLSCEQNLNHDAMYWYRQDPGQGLRLIYYSQIVNDFQKGDIAEGYSVSREKKESFPLTVTSAQKNPTAFYLCASTGGKGNTIYFGEGSWLTVV.